Listed below are T cell receptor beta chains from one sample, sequenced in a study of blood T cell repertoires in COVID-19. Only in-frame clones appear in the TCRdb table, and some are missing; sequencing was by immunoSEQ multiplex PCR. The profile shows hundreds of thousands of clones, roughly 89% of them singletons. Material for sequencing was peripheral blood. The source is a man between 18 and 29 years old with COVID-19, enrolled during active disease. Each CDR3 is given with its conserved first and last residue.

v_gene,j_gene,CDR3aa
TRBV6-5,TRBJ2-2,CASKERELLDGELFF
TRBV5-4,TRBJ2-5,CASTTSGFYQETQYF
TRBV11-3,TRBJ2-7,CASSFSSGVQYF
TRBV10-3,TRBJ1-1,CAIRPSGGWTEAFF
TRBV6-5,TRBJ2-2,CASSQTGRNTGELFF
TRBV30,TRBJ2-7,CAWRDNYEQYF
TRBV15,TRBJ1-2,CATSRAGTGHGYTF
TRBV19,TRBJ1-5,CASSILASTGSQPQHF
TRBV2,TRBJ1-2,CASSERNRGQILYGYTF
TRBV7-9,TRBJ2-3,CASSLANTSTDTQYF
TRBV30,TRBJ1-4,CAWSVLSEKLFF
TRBV6-5,TRBJ1-5,CAIKPGQYSNQPQHF
TRBV11-3,TRBJ2-7,CASSDETSGRLHSSYEQYF
TRBV11-2,TRBJ1-5,CASSPGTLSNQPQHF
TRBV21-1,TRBJ2-2,CASSKGERGLENTGELFF
TRBV4-2,TRBJ2-7,CASSQEVGGSSYEQYF
TRBV19,TRBJ1-5,CASSADRSQPQHF
TRBV30,TRBJ2-7,CAWSGRGEQYF
TRBV30,TRBJ1-4,CAWSGENEKLFF
TRBV6-5,TRBJ1-5,CASRGGYNQPQHF
TRBV2,TRBJ2-2,CASSEIGLANTGELFF
TRBV27,TRBJ2-1,CASSPSGGAYNEQFF
TRBV6-5,TRBJ1-2,CASSRTGGDGYTF
TRBV30,TRBJ2-7,CAWSVAEDYEQYF
TRBV19,TRBJ2-3,CASSIGLADTQYF
TRBV3-1/TRBV3-2,TRBJ2-3,CASSRAGPRTDTQYF
TRBV2,TRBJ2-3,CASRGTSGFPDTQYF
TRBV18,TRBJ1-3,CASSPRGNTIYF
TRBV4-1,TRBJ2-1,CASSQEIQSSYNEQFF
TRBV19,TRBJ1-5,CASSVQIYSNQPQHF
TRBV6-5,TRBJ1-3,CASSGDGGNTIYF
TRBV7-9,TRBJ2-1,CASSFGTTSVDEQFF
TRBV5-1,TRBJ1-3,CANSLYGSSGNTIYF
TRBV14,TRBJ2-5,CASSQRGGIGTQYF
TRBV4-1,TRBJ2-3,CASSPGTGYTDTQYF
TRBV9,TRBJ2-7,CASSVVPSPPMTGEQYF
TRBV19,TRBJ2-7,CASSPTGAYEQYF
TRBV13,TRBJ1-4,CASSLGPTNEKLFF
TRBV5-1,TRBJ2-7,CASSPTGLGGEQYF
TRBV7-6,TRBJ1-3,CASSAAGQRGNTIYF
TRBV29-1,TRBJ2-3,CSLTSGGAWYF
TRBV5-4,TRBJ2-3,CASSFGQGGTDTQYF
TRBV11-2,TRBJ2-1,CASSLTSGRAIIPEQFF
TRBV4-1,TRBJ1-1,CASSHSTQGNTEAFF
TRBV7-2,TRBJ2-1,CASSLDFLAGGPTYNEQFF
TRBV5-1,TRBJ2-7,CASSPSTGSYEQYF
TRBV2,TRBJ1-2,CASRWAGIEGYTF
TRBV25-1,TRBJ2-7,CASSATGSFSYEQYF
TRBV7-9,TRBJ1-4,CASSPTGREKLFF
TRBV7-6,TRBJ1-4,CASSEARVVTNEKLFF